This entry concerns a single T cell receptor beta chain. Its antigen remains unidentified. This entry comes from a study of cytomegalovirus exposure and HLA in healthy donors. Germline CDR1 and CDR2: SGHRS and YFSETQ. The V and J ends lost 0 bases and 8 bases respectively, with 8 bases between them. This CDR3 is built from 13 residues. General observations from the study: Researchers reported that a few CMV-associated chains were confirmed in vitro as CMV antigen-specific. Most observed TCR sequences were rare, whereas some public TCRs were detected in many donors. Among immune exposure information, only CMV serostatus was available.

Use of 60 Vbeta and 13 Jbeta primers characterized the PCR. The assay was immunoSEQ multiplex PCR, and TCRdb's table has in-frame clones only and misses some. The table includes 150,000 to 200,000 clones, about 80% detected once. Sequencing input: PBMCs. The rearrangement joins TRBV5-1 to TRBJ1-4; D gene unclear. The sequence derives from a man aged 18 to 29 in good health and CMV-seronegative. The CDR3 region is CASSLGLGEKLFF. CDR3 DNA sequence: TGCGCCAGCAGCTTGGGACTCGGGGAAAAACTGTTTTTT.